This T cell receptor (beta chain) was captured by sequencing in a study of blood T cells in healthy people across ages (dated by TCRdb to about 2015). Concerning the study at large: In model experiments, roughly one uniquely barcoded TCR beta cDNA molecule per two T cells was captured by template switching. The study measured age-related changes in TCR beta repertoire diversity using deep sequencing normalized with unique cDNA molecular identifiers. Four age groups were formed from the donors: young (average approximately 15 years), middle-aged (just under 40), aged (under 70) and long-lived (less than 85). To avoid experimental bias, donors of different ages were randomly spread across the sequencing lanes. Using the same blood draw, the study looked at two additional independent replicas of 1 million unique cDNA reads for two donors, one aged 18 to 30 and the other aged 80 or older. The full study reports these points: Compared with the aged group, more naive CD4+ T cells, fewer expanded clones and increased TCR diversity were shown by the long-lived group, suggesting age selection. As age increased, observed TCR beta diversity per million T cells dropped in a roughly linear way, and a significant reduction was already evident by age 40. The CMV infection status of donors was not known, potentially confounding age-related changes in expanded clonotypes. Since profiling was done on bulk unsorted PBMCs, naive and antigen-experienced compartments could not be conclusively compared. Estimates of total diversity based on one million sequenced T cells were regarded as lower bounds and as underestimates. There was a strong correlation between observed TCR beta diversity and the percentage of naive T cells measured by flow cytometry.

As regards this clonotype: Its specific antigen is unknown. Base qualities are missing; no much larger clone stands one base away.

Donors were around 37 systemically healthy Caucasian individuals from Russia aged roughly 6 to 90 years. Approximately 9.3 milliliters of peripheral blood were collected from each donor into EDTA-treated Vacutainer tubes. Ficoll-Paque density-gradient centrifugation was used to isolate PBMCs, with at least 6 million obtained per sample. Total RNA, at least 6 micrograms per sample, was extracted from PBMCs with Trizol reagent. The percentages of naive CD45RAhigh/CD27high T cells were determined by flow cytometry on a PBMC aliquot from every donor. V is shortened by 5 bases, J by 6 bases, and the region joining them spans 16 bases. The CDR3 runs 14 residues from the cysteine to the phenylalanine. Solely the CDR3 DNA is kept, with 42 bases framed from the first base. CDR1 and CDR2 were assigned from the germline V gene as MNHEY and SVGAGI. The library relied on 5' RACE. This sample was sequenced with an Illumina HiSeq 2500. A second about 6 to 11 cycle PCR used a sample-barcoded 5' primer and a J-beta primer mix. Each TCR beta cDNA molecule received a unique molecular identifier from a template-switch 5' adaptor carrying 12 random nucleotides. Each sample yielded at least 2.5 million CDR3-containing paired-end reads. All of the RNA was converted into first-strand cDNA using the Mint cDNA synthesis kit, with a TRBC-specific oligonucleotide serving as the primer. After uracil-DNA glycosylase treatment, a first 18-cycle PCR used universal primers M1SS and BC2_uni_R on all cDNA. As for the original processing: For normalization, 1 million high-quality reads were randomly selected from each sample, with every read carrying a distinct molecular identifier. Instead of being binned into consensus sequences, reads that shared molecular identifiers were thrown out. MiTCR, run with a Q25 quality threshold and the strictest error-elimination algorithm, handled CDR3 identification, clonotype clustering and error correction. Lower-bound total TCR beta diversity was estimated with a nonparametric unseen species model using Euler transformation. TCRdb applied fastp at Q25 and MiXCR to the public reads, then kept only in-frame beta chains. Rows merge per CDR3 protein into single entries with the most common DNA and genes. The V and J calls shown here were made by TCRdb, not taken from the authors' results. This sample is represented by about 1 million distinct CDR3 sequences; 45% of them were singletons. The ten largest clones take up approximately 20% of the sample.

The chain employs TRBV6-5 and TRBJ1-1; TRBD1 is a possible D gene, resting on 6 matching bases. The sample consisted of blood. The TCR sequence derives from a woman aged 60-70 years in good health. CDR3 region: CASSMAGVGAEAFF. The DNA reads TGTGCCAGCAGTATGGCAGGGGTTGGCGCTGAAGCTTTCTTT.